This is a list of T cell receptor beta chains from one sample in a study of T cell repertoires in aging, cancer and after chemotherapy. TCRdb reprocessed the multiplex PCR reads via MiXCR and lists one record per CDR3 protein. Among several thousand distinct CDR3 sequences listed, just under 40% were seen once. The sample was blood. The receptors stem from a human donor in good health. Each CDR3 is given with its conserved first and last residue. D genes are given only for firm matches. Not all rows give a size; the values are once, few, many and, for expanded clones, a class.

d_gene	v_gene	abundance	j_gene	CDR3nt	CDR3aa
.	TRBV14	.	TRBJ1-1	TGTGCCAGCAGCCTCAGCCTTATCGACACTGAAGCTTTCTTT	CASSLSLIDTEAFF
.	TRBV5-1	.	TRBJ1-2	TGCGCCAGCAGCTTGGAGGACATCTCGGGGGCAATGATCACCTTC	CASSLEDISGAMITF
.	TRBV6-5	.	TRBJ2-7	TGTGCCAGCAACTCGATGGTGGGAGTAGGGGAGCAGTACTTC	CASNSMVGVGEQYF
TRBD1	TRBV11-3	few	TRBJ1-1	TGTGCCAGCAGCCTTCCCGGGACAGGGGGCACTGAAGCTTTCTTT	CASSLPGTGGTEAFF
.	TRBV6-2/TRBV6-3	.	TRBJ1-6	TGTGCCAGCACCGTTACTGAGGGGAGTTATAATTCACCCCTCCACTTT	CASTVTEGSYNSPLHF
.	TRBV30	.	TRBJ1-6	TGTGCCTGGAGTGTGGGGGTTTATAATTCACCCCTCCACTTT	CAWSVGVYNSPLHF
TRBD1	TRBV5-6	few	TRBJ2-6	TGTGCCAGCAGCTATCCGGGACAGGGCCTATCTGGGGCCAACGTCCTGACTTTC	CASSYPGQGLSGANVLTF
.	TRBV6-5	.	TRBJ1-4	TGTGCCAGCAGTTTGGGGCAGCTTAATGAAAAACTGTTTTTT	CASSLGQLNEKLFF
TRBD2	TRBV11-3	.	TRBJ2-3	TGCGCCAGCAGCCAAGATGGGGGGGGTCTCACAGATACGCAGTATTTT	CASSQDGGGLTDTQYF
.	TRBV12-3/TRBV12-4	.	TRBJ2-1	TGTGCCAGCAGTTTAGCGCGTTACGATGAGCAGTTCTTC	CASSLARYDEQFF
.	TRBV12-3/TRBV12-4	.	TRBJ2-7	TGTGCCAGCAGTCAATGGGCTCCATCACCGACCTACGAGCAGTACTTC	CASSQWAPSPTYEQYF
.	TRBV21-1	.	TRBJ2-3	TGTGCCAGCAGCAAACGGGGGGGGGCGGGGTCAGATACGCAGTATTTT	CASSKRGGAGSDTQYF
TRBD1	TRBV6-5	.	TRBJ1-1	TGTGCCAGCAGTTATAGGGGGACAGTTGAAGCTTTCTTT	CASSYRGTVEAFF
TRBD1	TRBV11-1	few	TRBJ1-2	TGTGCCAGCAGCTTGGGACAGAACAACTATGGCTACACCTTC	CASSLGQNNYGYTF
.	TRBV6-6	medium-sized	TRBJ2-3	TGTGCCAGCAGTGGTATGGGGAGACATAGCACAGATACGCAGTATTTT	CASSGMGRHSTDTQYF
.	TRBV7-6	.	TRBJ2-7	TGTGCCAGCAGCTTAAGGTTGGGGGGCTACGAGCAGTACTTC	CASSLRLGGYEQYF
TRBD2	TRBV6-5	.	TRBJ2-7	TGTGCCAGCAGTTACTCCGGACTAGCGGTGTACGAGCAGTACTTC	CASSYSGLAVYEQYF
TRBD2	TRBV18	once	TRBJ2-1	TGTGCCAGCTCAATCGGGGAGGGCTCCTACAATGAGCAGTTCTTC	CASSIGEGSYNEQFF
TRBD2	TRBV29-1	medium-sized	TRBJ2-1	TGCAGCGTACAAGGGACTAGCGCCCCAACTGACTCCTACAATGAGCAGTTCTTC	CSVQGTSAPTDSYNEQFF
.	TRBV6-5	.	TRBJ1-2	TGTGCCAGCAGTTATTCCCATTATTTAGACAGGAACTATGGCTACACCTTC	CASSYSHYLDRNYGYTF
TRBD1	TRBV19	.	TRBJ1-2	TGTGCCAGTAGTTTCCGGACAGGGGTGGGTGCCGCAAATGGCTACACCTTC	CASSFRTGVGAANGYTF
.	TRBV6-2/TRBV6-3	.	TRBJ2-5	TGTGCCAGCAGTTACCGTTTTGGGGAATCGGCCCAAGAGACCCAGTACTTC	CASSYRFGESAQETQYF
.	TRBV6-1	.	TRBJ1-2	TGTGCCAGCAGTGAACCGTACGGACCTTATGGCTACACCTTC	CASSEPYGPYGYTF
.	TRBV13	few	TRBJ2-7	TGTGCCAGCAGCCCTGCCGGGGGTGAGCAGTACTTC	CASSPAGGEQYF
TRBD1	TRBV20-1	few	TRBJ2-5	TGCAGTGCTAGAGACGACAGGGTTGGAGAGACCCAGTACTTC	CSARDDRVGETQYF